The 12 T cell receptor beta chains below come from one sample, sequenced in a study of Graves' ophthalmopathy and Graves' hyperthyroidism (dated 2018 in TCRdb). Sequencing was performed on an Illumina HiSeq 2000. For repertoire sequencing, TCR beta CDR3 regions were amplified from RNA transcripts. The first round of RT-PCR was done with HTBI primers and the Qiagen OneStep RT-PCR kit, and was followed by a second round of multiplex PCR, then size selection and purification. The raw public reads went through TCRdb reprocessing: fastp at Q25, MiXCR clone calling, in-frame beta chains kept. Rows merge per CDR3 protein into single entries with the most common DNA and genes. The sample table contains 580,000 or so distinct CDR3 sequences; only one count was recorded for 35% to 40% of them. The top ten constitute 3.5% to 5% of the sample. Material for sequencing was peripheral blood or thyroid tissue (not recorded which). These receptor sequences come from an adult man with Graves' hyperthyroidism.

This chain links TRBV5-6 with TRBJ2-3; 9 nucleotides agree with TRBD2. This CDR3 has 17 amino acids. Losses at the gene ends were 3 bases for V and 2 bases for J; bases not matched to a gene: 10. The germline CDR1 and CDR2 sequences are SGHDT and YYEEEE. The CDR3 is CASSSYLTSGNTDTQYF. CDR3 DNA sequence: TGTGCCAGCAGCTCTTACTTGACTAGCGGAAACACAGATACGCAGTATTTT.

At least ten counts were recorded for this clonotype. The chain recombines TRBV12-3 or TRBV12-4 with TRBJ1-4; D possibly corresponds to TRBD1 (6 bases). The length of the CDR3 is 14 residues. V was shortened by 6 bases and J by 6 bases, with 14 bases between the two germline ends. This chain's CDR3 is CASSLQGADEKLFF. CDR3 nucleotide sequence: TGTGCCAGCAGCTTACAGGGAGCGGATGAAAAACTGTTTTTT.

About this clonotype itself: This may come from a read error, since a much larger clone is one base off. The chain employs TRBV7-9 and TRBJ1-5, with TRBD1 as a possible D gene (5 bases). The germline V gene encodes CDR1 SEHNR and CDR2 FQNEAQ (reference sequence). The CDR3 sequence is 15 residues long. Trimming cost V 2 bases and J 5 bases, with 13 bases left between them. DNA for the CDR3: TGTGCCAGCAGCTTATTCGCTGGGGGGGATCAGCCCCAGCATTTT. Its protein product is CASSLFAGGDQPQHF.

The sample holds many counts of this clonotype. V usage is TRBV15 and J usage is TRBJ1-1; TRBD1 aligns across 7 bases. Trimming at V came to 4 bases and at J to 2 bases, leaving 7 bases not matched to a gene. Germline CDR1 LNHNV, CDR2 YYDKDF (reference sequence). This CDR3 spans 15 amino acids. CDR3 in amino acids: CATSTRTGGNTEAFF. CDR3 coding DNA: TGTGCCACCAGCACCCGGACAGGCGGAAACACTGAAGCTTTCTTT. The full variable domain, rest sourced from reference TRBV15 and TRBJ1-1, is DAMVIQNPRYQVTQFGKPVTLSCSQTLNHNVMYWYQQKSSQAPKLLFHYYDKDFNNEADTPDNFQSRRPNTSFCFLDIRSPGLGDTAMYLCATSTRTGGNTEAFFGQGTRLTVV.

This chain uses TRBV7-9 with TRBJ2-5; 7 bases line up with TRBD2. Germline trimming cut 2 bases from V and 1 base from J; bases unmatched to any gene: 4. CDR1 is SEHNR and CDR2 is FQNEAQ in the germline V gene (reference sequence). The CDR3 runs 15 residues. The CDR3 nucleotides are TGTGCCAGCAGCTTAACTAGCGCAACCCAAGAGACCCAGTACTTC. Its protein product is CASSLTSATQETQYF.

The rearrangement links TRBV7-9 to TRBJ1-1; D call uncertain. This CDR3 spans 16 amino acids. CDR1 SEHNR and CDR2 FQNEAQ come from the germline V gene (reference sequence). The V and J ends lost 0 bases and 3 bases respectively, with 14 bases between them. The CDR3 DNA sequence: TGTGCCAGCAGCTTAGCGGGCTCGGGGTTGTACACTGAAGCTTTCTTT. Translation: CASSLAGSGLYTEAFF.

The V gene is TRBV19, the J gene TRBJ1-5; perhaps TRBD1 as D (5 bases). In germline, CDR1 is LNHDA, CDR2 SQIVND (reference sequence). V shed 3 bases and J shed 0 bases, with 15 bases lying between them. The CDR3 consists of 17 residues. This CDR3 is CASSILGAGDSNQPQHF. In DNA, the CDR3 is TGTGCCAGTAGTATTCTAGGGGCCGGAGATAGCAATCAGCCCCAGCATTTT.

This sequence joins TRBV12-3 or TRBV12-4 and TRBJ2-7, with D perhaps matching TRBD2 (5 bases). The CDR3 is 15 residues long. Trimming took off 7 bases at V and 4 bases at J, with 20 bases between the two ends. CDR3 coding DNA: TGTGCCAGCACCTACGTTGGGAGACGGGGTTACGAGCAGTACTTC. Translating it yields CASTYVGRRGYEQYF.

The chain is built from TRBV7-2 and TRBJ2-5; either TRBD1 or TRBD2 may fit D (7 bases each). This CDR3 is built from 16 residues. Trimming shortened V by 5 bases and J by 2 bases, and 18 bases separated the two germline ends. Germline V gives CDR1 SGHTA, CDR2 FQGNSA. The CDR3 loop is CASSTQRQGLQETQYF. CDR3 nucleotides: TGTGCCAGCAGCACCCAACGACAGGGACTACAAGAGACCCAGTACTTC.

CDR3 nucleotides: TGTGCCAGCAGCTCGCTAGCGGGGGTGCAAGAGACCCAGTACTTC. Translated: CASSSLAGVQETQYF. This rearrangement joins TRBV7-8 to TRBJ2-5, with 10 bases lining up with TRBD2. The germline V gene has CDR1 SGHVS and CDR2 FQNEAQ. The CDR3 runs to 15 residues. V was clipped by 4 bases and J by 2 bases; unmatched bases: 4.

The rearrangement links TRBV6-5 to TRBJ2-2; perhaps D is TRBD1 or TRBD2 (5 bases each). Trimming shortened V by 4 bases and J by 2 bases, and 14 bases separated the two germline ends. The CDR3 consists of 16 residues. Per germline, CDR1 MNHEY and CDR2 SVGAGI. CDR3 protein: CASSSRRGLNTGELFF. The CDR3 DNA reads TGTGCCAGCAGTTCCCGCCGGGGCCTTAACACCGGGGAGCTGTTTTTT.

The chain has TRBV27 and TRBJ2-7; no clear D gene. Trimming left V 0 bases short and J 1 base short, with 13 bases between. The CDR3 consists of 16 residues. From germline, CDR1 is MNHEY and CDR2 SMNVEV (reference sequence). The CDR3 loop is CASSLSIWAVSYEQYF. CDR3 nucleotide sequence: TGTGCCAGCAGTTTATCTATTTGGGCAGTGTCCTACGAGCAGTACTTC.